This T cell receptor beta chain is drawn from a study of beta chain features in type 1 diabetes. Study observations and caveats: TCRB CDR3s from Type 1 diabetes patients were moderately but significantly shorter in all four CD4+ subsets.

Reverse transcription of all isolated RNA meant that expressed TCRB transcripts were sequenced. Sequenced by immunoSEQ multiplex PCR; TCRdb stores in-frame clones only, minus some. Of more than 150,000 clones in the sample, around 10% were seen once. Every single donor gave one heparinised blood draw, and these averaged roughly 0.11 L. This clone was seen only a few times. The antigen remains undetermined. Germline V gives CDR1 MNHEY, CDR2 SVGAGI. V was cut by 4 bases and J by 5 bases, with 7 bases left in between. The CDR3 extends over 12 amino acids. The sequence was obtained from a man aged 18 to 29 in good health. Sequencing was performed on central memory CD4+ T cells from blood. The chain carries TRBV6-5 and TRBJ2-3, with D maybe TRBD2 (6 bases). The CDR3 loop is CASSSSVDTQYF. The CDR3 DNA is TGTGCCAGCAGTTCTAGCGTAGATACGCAGTATTTT.